Following are 6 T cell receptor beta chains from one sample sequenced in a study of beta chain features in type 1 diabetes. As every portion of the isolated RNA was reverse transcribed, the sequencing read expressed TCRB transcripts. Only in-frame clones appear in the TCRdb table, and some are missing; sequencing was by immunoSEQ multiplex PCR. This table has under 950,000 clones, roughly a sixth appearing once. The specimen was naive CD4+ T cells from blood. These receptors all stem from a woman between 18 and 29 years old in good health.

This chain connects TRBV5-1 to TRBJ2-7; TRBD1 is a possible D gene (6 bases). V was pared by 0 bases and J by 0 bases, with 13 bases between. The CDR3 loop spans 16 amino acids. Looked up from germline, CDR1 is SGHRS and CDR2 is YFSETQ. The CDR3 here is CASSLGRGGSSYEQYF. The CDR3 DNA sequence: TGCGCCAGCAGCTTGGGCCGAGGGGGAAGCTCCTACGAGCAGTACTTC.

This clone has more than one count but fewer than ten. The genes are TRBV5-1 and TRBJ2-3; 8 bases fit TRBD2. The CDR3 has 14 residues. V lost 0 bases to trimming and J lost 4 bases; unmatched junction nucleotides: 1. Germline CDR1 and CDR2: SGHRS and YFSETQ. The CDR3 is CASSLASGSDTQYF. Here the CDR3 DNA reads TGCGCCAGCAGCTTGGCTAGCGGGTCAGATACGCAGTATTTT.

The CDR3 spells CASSFGTANEKLFF. The CDR3 region has the DNA TGTGCCAGCAGCTTTGGGACAGCGAATGAAAAACTGTTTTTT. The chain uses TRBV7-9 and TRBJ1-4; TRBD1 aligns across 7 bases. The V segment lost 3 bases and the J segment 5 bases; nucleotides outside the gene matches: 3. CDR1 and CDR2 (germline): SEHNR, FQNEAQ (reference sequence). This CDR3 spans 14 amino acids.

The rearrangement joins TRBV4-3 to TRBJ2-5; 14 bases line up with TRBD2. Germline V gives CDR1 LGHNA, CDR2 YSLEER. The CDR3 is made up of 16 amino acids. V was clipped by 1 base and J by 4 bases; unmatched bases: 2. The CDR3 protein is CASSQAGLAGGETQYF. In DNA, the CDR3 is TGCGCCAGCAGCCAAGCAGGACTAGCGGGGGGAGAGACCCAGTACTTC.

The chain is built from TRBV18 and TRBJ1-3; the D gene is possibly TRBD1 (5 bases). CDR3 length: 15 residues. V lost 2 bases, J lost 3 bases, and 11 bases lay in between. CDR1 KGHSH and CDR2 LQKENI come from the germline V gene. The CDR3 DNA is TGTGCCAGCTCACCATTGGAGGGGAATGGAAACACCATATATTTT. The encoded protein is CASSPLEGNGNTIYF. Full variable domain (outside the CDR3, taken from reference TRBV18 and TRBJ1-3): NAGVMQNPRHLVRRRGQEARLRCSPMKGHSHVYWYRQLPEEGLKFMVYLQKENIIDESGMPKERFSAEFPKEGPSILRIQQVVRGDSAAYFCASSPLEGNGNTIYFGEGSWLTVV.

The chain couples TRBV7-2 to TRBJ2-2; TRBD2 agrees at 8 bases. J gave up 6 bases and V 1 base, and 4 bases lay outside the gene matches. The CDR3 has 15 residues. Germline assignment: CDR1 SGHTA and CDR2 FQGNSA. The CDR3 DNA is TGTGCCAGCAGCTTAGTTGGGACTAGTTCCGGGGAGCTGTTTTTT. Amino acid sequence: CASSLVGTSSGELFF.